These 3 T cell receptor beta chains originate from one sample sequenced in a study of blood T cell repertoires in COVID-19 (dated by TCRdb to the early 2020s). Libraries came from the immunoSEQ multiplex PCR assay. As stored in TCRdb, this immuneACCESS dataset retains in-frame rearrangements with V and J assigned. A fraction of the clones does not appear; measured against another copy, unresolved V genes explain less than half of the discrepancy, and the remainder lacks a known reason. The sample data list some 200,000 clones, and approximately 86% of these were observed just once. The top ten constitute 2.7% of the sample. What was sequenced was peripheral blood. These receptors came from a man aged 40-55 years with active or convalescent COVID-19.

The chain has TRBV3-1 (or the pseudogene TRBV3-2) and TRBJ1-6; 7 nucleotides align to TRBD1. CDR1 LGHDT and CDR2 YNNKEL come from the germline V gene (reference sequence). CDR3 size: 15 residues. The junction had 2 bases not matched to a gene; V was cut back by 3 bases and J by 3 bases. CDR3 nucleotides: TGTGCCAGCAGCCACCAGGGGGACTATAATTCACCCCTCCACTTT. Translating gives CASSHQGDYNSPLHF.

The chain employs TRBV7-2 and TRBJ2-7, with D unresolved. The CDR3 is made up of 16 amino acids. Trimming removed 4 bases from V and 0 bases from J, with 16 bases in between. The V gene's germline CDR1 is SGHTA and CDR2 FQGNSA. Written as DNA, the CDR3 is TGTGCCAGCAGCTATCCTTCTGCGGCCAGCTCCTACGAGCAGTACTTC. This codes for CASSYPSAASSYEQYF.

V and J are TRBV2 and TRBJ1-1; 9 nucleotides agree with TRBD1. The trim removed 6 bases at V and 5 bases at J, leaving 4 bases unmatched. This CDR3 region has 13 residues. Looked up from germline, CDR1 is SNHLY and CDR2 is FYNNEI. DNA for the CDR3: TGTGCCAGCAGAGGGACAGGGAAGACTGAAGCTTTCTTT. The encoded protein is CASRGTGKTEAFF.